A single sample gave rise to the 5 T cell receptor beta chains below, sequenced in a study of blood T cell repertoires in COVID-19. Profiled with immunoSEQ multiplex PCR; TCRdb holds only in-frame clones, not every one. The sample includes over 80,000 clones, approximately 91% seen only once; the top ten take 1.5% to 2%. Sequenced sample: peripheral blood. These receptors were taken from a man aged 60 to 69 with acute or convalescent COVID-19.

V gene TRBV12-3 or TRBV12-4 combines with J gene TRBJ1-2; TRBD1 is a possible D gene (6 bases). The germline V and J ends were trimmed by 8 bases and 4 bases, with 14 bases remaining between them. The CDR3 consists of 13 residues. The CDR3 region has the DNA TGTGCCAGCTCGGCGGGGGGCGTCTATGGCTACACCTTC. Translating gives CASSAGGVYGYTF.

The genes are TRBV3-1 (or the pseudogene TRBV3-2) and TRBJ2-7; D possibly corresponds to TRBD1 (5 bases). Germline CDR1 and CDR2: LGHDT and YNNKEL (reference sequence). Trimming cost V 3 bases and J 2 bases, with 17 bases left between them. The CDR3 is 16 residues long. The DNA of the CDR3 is TGTGCCAGCAGCCAGGAGAGACCCCAGGGCCCCTACGAGCAGTACTTC. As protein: CASSQERPQGPYEQYF.

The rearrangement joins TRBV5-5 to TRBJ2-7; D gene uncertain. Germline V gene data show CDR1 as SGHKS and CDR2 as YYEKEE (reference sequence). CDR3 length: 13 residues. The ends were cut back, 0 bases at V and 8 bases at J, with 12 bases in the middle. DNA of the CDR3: TGTGCCAGCAGCTTGGATAGTCCCTCCAAGCAGTACTTC. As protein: CASSLDSPSKQYF.

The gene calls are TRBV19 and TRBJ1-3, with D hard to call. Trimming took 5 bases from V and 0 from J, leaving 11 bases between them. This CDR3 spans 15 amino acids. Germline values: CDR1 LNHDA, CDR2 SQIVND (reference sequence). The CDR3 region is CASSAEGYSGNTIYF. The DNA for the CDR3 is TGTGCCAGTAGTGCGGAGGGTTACTCTGGAAACACCATATATTTT.

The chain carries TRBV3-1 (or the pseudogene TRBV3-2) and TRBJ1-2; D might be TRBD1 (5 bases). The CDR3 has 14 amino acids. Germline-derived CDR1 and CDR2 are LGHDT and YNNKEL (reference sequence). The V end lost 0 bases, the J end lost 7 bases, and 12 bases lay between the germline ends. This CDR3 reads CASSQDRGEVGYTF. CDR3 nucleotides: TGTGCCAGCAGCCAAGATCGGGGGGAAGTTGGCTACACCTTC.